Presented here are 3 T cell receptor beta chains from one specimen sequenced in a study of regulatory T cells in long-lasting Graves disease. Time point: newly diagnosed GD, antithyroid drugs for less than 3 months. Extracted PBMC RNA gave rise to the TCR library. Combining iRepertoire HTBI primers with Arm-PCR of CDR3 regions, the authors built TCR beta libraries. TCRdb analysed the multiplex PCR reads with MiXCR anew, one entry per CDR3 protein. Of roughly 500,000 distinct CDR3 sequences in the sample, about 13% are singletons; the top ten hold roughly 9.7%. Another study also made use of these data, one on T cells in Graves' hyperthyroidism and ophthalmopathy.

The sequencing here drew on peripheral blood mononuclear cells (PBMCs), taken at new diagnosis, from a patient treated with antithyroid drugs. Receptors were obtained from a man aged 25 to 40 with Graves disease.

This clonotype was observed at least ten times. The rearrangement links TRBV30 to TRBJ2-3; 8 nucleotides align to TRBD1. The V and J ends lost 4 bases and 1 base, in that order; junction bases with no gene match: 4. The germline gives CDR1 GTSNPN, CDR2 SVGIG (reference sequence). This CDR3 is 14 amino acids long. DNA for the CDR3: TGTGCCTGGACTTCGGGACAGGGCACAGATACGCAGTATTTT. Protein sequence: CAWTSGQGTDTQYF.

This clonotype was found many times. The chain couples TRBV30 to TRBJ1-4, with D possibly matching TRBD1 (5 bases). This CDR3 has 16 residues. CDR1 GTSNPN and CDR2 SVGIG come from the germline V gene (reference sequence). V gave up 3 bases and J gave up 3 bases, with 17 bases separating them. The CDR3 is CAWRQRGVLANEKLFF. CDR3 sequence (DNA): TGTGCCTGGAGACAAAGAGGGGTATTGGCTAATGAAAAACTGTTTTTT.

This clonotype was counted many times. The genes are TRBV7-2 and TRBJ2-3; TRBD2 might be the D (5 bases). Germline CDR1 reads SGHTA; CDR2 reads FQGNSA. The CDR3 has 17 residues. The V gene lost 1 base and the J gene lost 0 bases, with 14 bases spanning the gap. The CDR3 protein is CASSLERAVKSTDTQYF. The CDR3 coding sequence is TGTGCCAGCAGCTTAGAACGAGCGGTAAAAAGCACAGATACGCAGTATTTT.